Shown below are 3 T cell receptor beta chains from a single sample sequenced in a study of shared clonotypes between healthy human individuals. Assay used: immunoSEQ multiplex PCR; TCRdb lists only in-frame clones, some missing. Here the sample spans about a million clones, 60% to 80% being singletons. What was sequenced was memory CD4+ T cells from PBMCs. Sample subset: CD45RA-negative fraction. The source is a man aged 18 to 29 in good health. Some clones in this sample may be carry-over from other donors' samples.

This clone was seen a few times. This chain links TRBV7-8 with TRBJ1-3; D is perhaps TRBD1 (6 bases). The V gene lost 3 bases and the J gene lost 4 bases, with 10 bases spanning the gap. The length of the CDR3 is 14 residues. Germline loops: CDR1 SGHVS, CDR2 FQNEAQ. In nucleotides, the CDR3 is TGTGCCAGCAGCTTTGGGGGACAAGGAAACACCATATATTTT. Translation: CASSFGGQGNTIYF.

This clone was seen a few times. J is TRBJ2-7 and V is TRBV30; 14 nucleotides agree with TRBD2. CDR1 and CDR2 (germline): GTSNPN, SVGIG (reference sequence). CDR3 length equals 15 residues. The chain's CDR3 is CAYHPGLAGVDEQYF. CDR3 in DNA: TGTGCTTACCACCCGGGACTAGCGGGAGTAGATGAGCAGTACTTC. The full variable domain, in which reference TRBV30 and TRBJ2-7 provide the parts outside the CDR3, is SQTIHQWPATLVQPVGSPLSLECTVEGTSNPNLYWYRQAAGRGLQLLFYSVGIGQISSEVPQNLSASRPQDRQFILSSKKLLLSDSGFYLCAYHPGLAGVDEQYFGPGTRLTVT.

The chain has TRBV19 and TRBJ2-2; D remains ambiguous. The CDR3 has 13 amino acids. V was shortened by 4 bases and J by 7 bases, with 10 bases between the two germline ends. Germline assignment: CDR1 LNHDA and CDR2 SQIVND (reference sequence). The CDR3 loop reads CASSTTSNGELFF. The CDR3 DNA reads TGTGCCAGTAGTACCACATCAAACGGGGAGCTGTTTTTT.